This T cell receptor beta chain was documented in a study of T cell responses to AZD1222 COVID-19 vaccine (dated by TCRdb to about 2021). For context, the study as a whole: A total of 230 to 250 trial participants underwent TCR sequencing, of whom 200 to 220 had received two doses of AZD1222 and roughly 26 had received two doses of the MenACWY control vaccine. Enrollment into the trials was organized by age into subgroups of 18-55, 56-69 and 70-plus years, and those subgroups contained about 160, 30 and 59 TCR-sequenced participants, respectively.

As to this clone: No cognate antigen has been identified for it. No much larger clone exists at a distance of one base, and base qualities are not known.

This specimen's time point label, per the study, means: about 28 days (+/-7) after the second vaccine dose. AZD1222 recipients whose second dose came at about 4 weeks and those whose second dose came at about 12 weeks were combined into one group, since spike-specific TCR depth and breadth did not differ between the two schedules. The vaccinee samples were drawn from two UK trials, COV001 and COV002, one of which was a single-blind randomized controlled phase 2/3 trial testing AZD1222 (ChAdOx1 nCoV-19) in healthy adults. Trial participant PBMC samples were collected at day 0 and day 28 after the second dose for TCRbeta chain sequencing. The CDR3 starts with the cysteine, ends with the phenylalanine, and has 12 residues. Just the 36-base CDR3 DNA is kept, in frame starting at base 1. Relative to germline, V is 0 bases shorter and J is 5 bases shorter, with 6 bases between their ends. The germline V gene specifies SGHRS as CDR1 and YFSETQ as CDR2.

General conclusions and limits of the study: Conclusions about previously exposed vaccinees are limited because only six or seven AZD1222 recipients were SARS-CoV-2 seropositive at baseline. Because no samples from the day 14 peak response were available, repertoires could be characterized only after the peak T cell response. Reportedly, close to half of the unique spike-specific TCRs recognized epitopes lying outside the regions that are mutated in the B.1.351 and B.1.1.7 variants. Most participants were white British and females outnumbered males, and the authors suggested that clonal diversity may have been underestimated. The 56-69-year group was small, and its depth increase did not reach significance, likely because of low power. A significant rise in spike-specific TCR breadth and depth was observed after two AZD1222 doses relative to day 0 and relative to MenACWY recipients. CD4 TCRs associated with the vaccine covered the entire spike protein, and the dominant responses were in regions 160-218 and 743-854.

The CDR3 regions of human TCRbeta chains were analyzed by immunosequencing. Processing in the source paper ran as follows. TCRs in the repertoires were compared against a reference library of SARS-CoV-2-specific TCRs that had been generated with the MIRA antigen-specificity platform. Breadth meant the fraction of unique TCRs that were SARS-CoV-2-associated, whereas depth meant the fraction of total T cells that were SARS-CoV-2-associated. Using the MIRA data, each spike-specific TCR was mapped to the spike region that the TCR reacts to and placed in a CD4 or CD8 class. Log10-transformed breadth and depth values were compared by one-way ANOVA with Sidak's multiple comparisons tests. In TCRdb, the immuneACCESS table is reduced to in-frame sequences with V and J assigned. These tables do not hold every clone; where another copy was compared, an unresolved V gene accounts for under half, and the others remain unexplained. The DNA gave D and trimming, while V, J and clone size come from that table. For this sample there are 100,000 or so clones; 87% appear just once. The ten largest clonotypes hold about 2.5% of the sample.

Here the chain combines TRBV5-1 and TRBJ2-7, with the D segment identity uncertain. This TCR derives from an adult who received the AZD1222 COVID-19 vaccine. Sequenced material: peripheral blood, taken 28 days after the second AZD1222 dose. The DNA is as follows: TGCGCCAGCAGCTTGGTTGTACACGAGCAGTACTTC. Translation gives CASSLVVHEQYF.